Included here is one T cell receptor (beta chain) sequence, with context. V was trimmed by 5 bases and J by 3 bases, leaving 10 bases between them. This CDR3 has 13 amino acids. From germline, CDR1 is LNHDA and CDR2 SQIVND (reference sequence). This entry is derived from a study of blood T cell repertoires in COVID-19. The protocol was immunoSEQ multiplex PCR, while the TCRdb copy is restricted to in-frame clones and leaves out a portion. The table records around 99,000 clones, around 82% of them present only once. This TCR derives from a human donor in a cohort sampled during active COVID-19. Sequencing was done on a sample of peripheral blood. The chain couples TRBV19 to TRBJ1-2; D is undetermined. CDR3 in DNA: TGTGCCAGTAGTGCGGGGAGGCACTATGGCTACACCTTC. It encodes CASSAGRHYGYTF.